The 18 T cell receptor beta chains listed next were all sequenced from one sample in a study of shared clonotypes between healthy human individuals. Some clones are missing from TCRdb's copy, which holds only in-frame ones; the method was immunoSEQ multiplex PCR. Of 2 million to 2.5 million clones listed, 95% are singletons. Sequencing used naive CD4+ T cells sorted from blood. Described subset: CD45RA+ positively selected. The receptor set was obtained from a man younger than 35 in good health.

The genes are TRBV5-4 and TRBJ2-1; no firm D call. Germline loops: CDR1 SGHNT, CDR2 YYREEE (reference sequence). The ends were cut back, 2 bases at V and 8 bases at J, with 11 bases in the middle. This CDR3 comprises 13 residues. This CDR3 is CASSFEALYEQFF. The CDR3 DNA reads TGTGCCAGCAGCTTCGAGGCGCTCTATGAGCAGTTCTTC. Based on the CDR3 plus reference TRBV5-4 and TRBJ2-1, the full variable domain is ETGVTQSPTHLIKTRGQQVTLRCSSQSGHNTVSWYQQALGQGPQFIFQYYREEENGRGNFPPRFSGLQFPNYSSELNVNALELDDSALYLCASSFEALYEQFFGPGTRLTVL.

A single count supports this clone. CDR3 protein: CASSSGPGAPYDQPQHF. In nucleotides, the CDR3 is TGTGCCAGCAGCTCAGGACCCGGAGCGCCGTACGATCAGCCCCAGCATTTT. The V gene is TRBV5-4, the J gene TRBJ1-5; D is unclear. V was shortened by 3 bases and J by 5 bases, with 21 bases between the two germline ends. Per the germline V gene, CDR1 is SGHNT and CDR2 is YYREEE (reference sequence). CDR3 length: 17 amino acids.

The chain is built from TRBV19 and TRBJ1-6; maybe TRBD1 (6 bases). The CDR3 length is 15 residues. Trimming took off 6 bases at V and 6 bases at J, with 15 bases between the two ends. CDR1 and CDR2 (germline): LNHDA, SQIVND (reference sequence). CDR3 loop: CASRPDSTINSPLHF. CDR3 coding DNA: TGTGCCAGTAGGCCGGACAGTACAATTAATTCACCCCTCCACTTT.

To note about this clone: The sample carries other DNA sequences with the same CDR3. The chain joins TRBV5-1 to TRBJ1-3, with D hard to call. The germline CDR1 and CDR2 sequences are SGHRS and YFSETQ. This CDR3 comprises 13 residues. V was pared by 3 bases and J by 2 bases, with 6 bases between. The CDR3 coding sequence is TGCGCCAGCAGCTCTGGGCCTGGAAACACCATATATTTT. It yields the protein CASSSGPGNTIYF.

With regard to this clone: Other DNA sequences in the same sample also yield this CDR3. This sequence joins TRBV9 and TRBJ1-1; D unclear. V shed 0 bases and J shed 1 base, with 7 bases lying between them. The CDR3 extends over 14 amino acids. From germline, CDR1 is SGDLS and CDR2 YYNGEE. This CDR3 reads CASSVGGRNTEAFF. The CDR3 coding sequence is TGTGCCAGCAGCGTAGGTGGGAGGAACACTGAAGCTTTCTTT.

The genes are TRBV5-1 and TRBJ2-2; 8 bases map to TRBD2. The trim removed 6 bases at V and 4 bases at J, leaving 14 bases unmatched. Germline CDR1 SGHRS, CDR2 YFSETQ. The CDR3 extends over 17 amino acids. CDR3 region: CASISAGGSIGTGELFF. CDR3 sequence (DNA): TGCGCCAGCATTTCGGCGGGAGGCTCTATTGGCACCGGGGAGCTGTTTTTT.

The chain links TRBV27 to TRBJ1-6, with 7 bases aligning to TRBD1. The V and J ends lost 5 bases and 10 bases, in that order; junction bases with no gene match: 11. Per the germline V gene, CDR1 is MNHEY and CDR2 is SMNVEV (reference sequence). CDR3 length equals 15 residues. CDR3 in amino acids: CASSRDRTKGSPLHF. In DNA, the CDR3 is TGTGCCAGCAGTCGGGACAGAACCAAGGGCTCACCCCTCCACTTT.

The CDR3 nucleotides read TGTGCCAGCAGCTTAAAGCCCCACGAGCAGTACTTC. Its protein is CASSLKPHEQYF. The chain is built from TRBV11-2 and TRBJ2-7; D remains unclear. The CDR3 sequence is 12 residues long. V was trimmed by 2 bases and J by 5 bases, leaving 7 bases between them. Germline CDR1 SGHAT, CDR2 FQNNGV.

This clone was observed once. The same CDR3 is also encoded by other DNA sequences in this sample. J is TRBJ2-5 and V is TRBV5-4; D possibly corresponds to TRBD1 (7 bases). Germline CDR1 and CDR2: SGHNT and YYREEE (reference sequence). The CDR3 length is 15 residues. V was pared by 0 bases and J by 2 bases, with 11 bases between. CDR3 residues: CASSLVQGGQETQYF. The DNA of the CDR3 is TGTGCCAGCAGCTTGGTGCAGGGGGGACAAGAGACCCAGTACTTC.

The V gene is TRBV5-1, the J gene TRBJ1-4, with 8 bases lining up with TRBD1. The length of the CDR3 is 13 residues. After removal of 4 bases from V and 7 bases from J, the junction contained 3 bases not matched to a gene. Per germline, CDR1 SGHRS and CDR2 YFSETQ. The CDR3 loop is CASSRGTGEKLFF. CDR3 DNA: TGCGCCAGCAGCCGAGGGACAGGTGAAAAACTGTTTTTT. Together with reference TRBV5-1 and TRBJ1-4, the CDR3 gives the full variable domain: KAGVTQTPRYLIKTRGQQVTLSCSPISGHRSVSWYQQTPGQGLQFLFEYFSETQRNKGNFPGRFSGRQFSNSRSEMNVSTLELGDSALYLCASSRGTGEKLFFGSGTQLSVL.

The chain combines TRBV7-9 with TRBJ2-1; 9 bases are a match to TRBD2. Germline V lookup: CDR1 SEHNR, CDR2 FQNEAQ (reference sequence). This CDR3 is 13 amino acids long. Trimming at V came to 5 bases and at J to 10 bases, leaving 6 bases not matched to a gene. CDR3: CASSLDLAGEQFF. CDR3 coding DNA: TGTGCCAGCAGCCTCGACCTAGCGGGAGAGCAGTTCTTC.

This chain uses TRBV30 with TRBJ1-5, with 9 bases identical to TRBD1. Germline V gene sequence: CDR1 GTSNPN, CDR2 SVGIG (reference sequence). Trimming at V came to 2 bases and at J to 5 bases, leaving 7 bases not matched to a gene. This CDR3 is built from 15 residues. CDR3 coding DNA: TGTGCCTGGAGTTTGGGACAGGGAAAGGATCAGCCCCAGCATTTT. Its protein is CAWSLGQGKDQPQHF.

As to this clone: In the same sample, other DNA sequences code for this CDR3. The V and J genes are TRBV6-5 and TRBJ2-1; TRBD2 aligns across 9 bases. V dropped 6 bases and J dropped 4; count of bases not matched to a gene: 4. Germline CDR1 MNHEY, CDR2 SVGAGI. The CDR3 runs 14 residues. The CDR3 reads CASSPGLAYNEQFF. The CDR3 nucleotides read TGTGCCAGCAGCCCGGGACTAGCATACAATGAGCAGTTCTTC.

The V gene is TRBV5-4, the J gene TRBJ2-1; weak D call: TRBD2 (6 bases). V gave up 4 bases and J gave up 4 bases, with 12 bases separating them. Germline CDR1 reads SGHNT; CDR2 reads YYREEE (reference sequence). The CDR3 spans 14 residues. The CDR3 here is CASSQPTRYNEQFF. CDR3 nucleotide sequence: TGTGCCAGCAGCCAGCCGACTAGGTACAATGAGCAGTTCTTC. Full variable domain (outside the CDR3, taken from reference TRBV5-4 and TRBJ2-1): ETGVTQSPTHLIKTRGQQVTLRCSSQSGHNTVSWYQQALGQGPQFIFQYYREEENGRGNFPPRFSGLQFPNYSSELNVNALELDDSALYLCASSQPTRYNEQFFGPGTRLTVL.

V gene TRBV7-9 combines with J gene TRBJ2-7, with TRBD1 matching over 9 bases. The CDR3 runs 15 residues. Germline trimming cut 2 bases from V and 9 bases from J; bases unmatched to any gene: 11. Germline V lookup: CDR1 SEHNR, CDR2 FQNEAQ (reference sequence). The CDR3: CASSLWDRDSLGQYF. In DNA form, the CDR3 reads TGTGCCAGCAGCTTATGGGACAGGGACTCCCTGGGGCAGTACTTC.

Remarks on this clone: Other DNA sequences in the sample encode the same CDR3. This rearrangement joins TRBV5-1 to TRBJ2-1; no reliable D call. The CDR3 length is 13 residues. From germline, CDR1 is SGHRS and CDR2 YFSETQ. V lost 4 bases and J lost 6, with 11 bases in between. The CDR3 protein is CASSLGVGNEQFF. CDR3 nucleotide sequence: TGCGCCAGCAGCCTTGGCGTGGGCAATGAGCAGTTCTTC.

The rearrangement uses TRBV10-3 and TRBJ2-5; TRBD2 is a possible D gene (6 bases). CDR3 size: 17 residues. Trimming took off 0 bases at V and 5 bases at J, with 19 bases between the two ends. Germline V gene lookup returns CDR1 ENHRY and CDR2 SYGVKD. The CDR3 DNA is TGTGCCATCAGTGAGTCAAGGAGGATTGCGGGGAGCGAGACCCAGTACTTC. Residues: CAISESRRIAGSETQYF.

V usage is TRBV19 and J usage is TRBJ2-3; a weak D match, TRBD1 (6 bases). The CDR3 loop spans 17 amino acids. V was cut by 0 bases and J by 0 bases, with 13 bases left in between. Germline V gene data show CDR1 as LNHDA and CDR2 as SQIVND (reference sequence). The CDR3 is CASSIDLWGQSTDTQYF. CDR3 DNA: TGTGCCAGTAGTATAGATCTCTGGGGACAAAGCACAGATACGCAGTATTTT.